The TCR beta chain described here comes from a study of response to subunit inactivated influenza vaccine. TCRdb fed the RT-PCR reads into MiXCR, producing one record per CDR3 protein. The sample includes hundreds of thousands of distinct CDR3 sequences, 14% of them seen just once. The CDR3 runs 16 residues. CDR1 and CDR2 from the germline V gene are MDHEN and SYDVKM. V lost 5 bases and J 0 bases, leaving 14 bases between the germline ends. This clonotype has a handful of counts. The specimen was PBMCs from blood, collected around two weeks before vaccination. This chain joins TRBV28 and TRBJ2-4; D may be TRBD2 (5 bases). The receptor comes from a man aged 50 to 59 who received an inactivated influenza vaccine. Here the CDR3 reads CASSGGGSVAKNIQYF. DNA for the CDR3: TGTGCCAGCAGTGGAGGTGGTTCCGTAGCCAAAAACATTCAGTACTTC.